This T cell receptor beta chain was documented in a study of blood T cells in healthy people across ages. Overall study context: Template switching recovered approximately one barcoded beta molecule for every two T cells.

The authors ran a second PCR of about 7 to 11 cycles using a sample-barcoded 5' primer and a J-beta primer mix. Unique molecular identifiers of 12 random nucleotides labeled each cDNA. One entry per CDR3 protein results from TCRdb running MiXCR on the 5' RACE reads. Seen here are approximately 800,000 distinct CDR3 sequences, about 42% observed once, and the top ten hold roughly 20%. The CDR3 totals 16 residues. CDR1 and CDR2 (germline): MNHNY, SVGAGI (reference sequence). Isolated per sample were at least 7 million PBMCs. Findings and limits, study-wide: Naive and antigen-experienced cells could not be conclusively compared, given unsorted PBMCs.

Concerning this clonotype: Its antigen remains unidentified. An end of the junction differs from the germline gene, which may be a read error.

Sample: blood. The receptor was isolated from a man of 80 years or more in good health. The chain employs TRBV6-6 and TRBJ2-1; the match to TRBD2 covers 8 bases. The CDR3 is CAGSFSTSGTYNEQFF. CDR3 nucleotides: TGTGCCGGCAGTTTCTCTACTAGCGGAACATACAATGAGCAGTTCTTC.